This TCR beta chain was sequenced in a study of control samples from healthy donors and cancer patients. CDR3 size: 15 residues. Germline V gene data show CDR1 as KGHDR and CDR2 as SFDVKD. V lost 5 bases, J lost 0 bases, and 0 bases stayed unmatched. Clones were read by immunoSEQ multiplex PCR, and TCRdb kept only the in-frame ones, dropping some. The sample yields tens of thousands of clones, 85% to 95% seen once. The genes are TRBV24-1 and TRBJ2-1, with TRBD2 identical over 10 bases. This TCR derives from a man aged 25-45 years in good health. Sequencing used blood. The CDR3: CATSASGSSYNEQFF. CDR3 nucleotides: TGTGCCACCAGTGCTAGCGGGAGCTCCTACAATGAGCAGTTCTTC.